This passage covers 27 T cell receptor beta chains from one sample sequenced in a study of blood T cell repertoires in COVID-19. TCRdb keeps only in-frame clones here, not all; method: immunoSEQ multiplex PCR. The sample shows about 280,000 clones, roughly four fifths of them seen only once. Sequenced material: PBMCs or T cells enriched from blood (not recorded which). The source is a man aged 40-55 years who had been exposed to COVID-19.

CDR3 nucleotides: TGTGCCAGCAGCTTATGGTCCGGGGTCTACGAGCAGTACTTC. This translates into CASSLWSGVYEQYF. The chain joins TRBV11-3 to TRBJ2-7; a possible D gene is TRBD2 (5 bases). CDR1 and CDR2 (germline): SGHNT, YENEEA. This CDR3 spans 14 amino acids. Trimming left V 2 bases short and J 3 bases short, with 11 bases between.

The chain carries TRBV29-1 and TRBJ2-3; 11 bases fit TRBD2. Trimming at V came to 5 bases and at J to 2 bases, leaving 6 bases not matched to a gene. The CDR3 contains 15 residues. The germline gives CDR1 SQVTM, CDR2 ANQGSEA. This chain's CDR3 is CSVRLAGTPTDTQYF. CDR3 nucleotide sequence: TGCAGCGTTCGACTAGCGGGAACCCCCACAGATACGCAGTATTTT.

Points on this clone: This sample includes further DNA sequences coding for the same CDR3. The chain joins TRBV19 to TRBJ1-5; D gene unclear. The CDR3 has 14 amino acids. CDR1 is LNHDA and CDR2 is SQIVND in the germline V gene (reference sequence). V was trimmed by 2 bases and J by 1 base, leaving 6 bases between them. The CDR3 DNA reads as TGTGCCAGTAGTATACGAGGCAGCAATCAGCCCCAGCATTTT. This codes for CASSIRGSNQPQHF.

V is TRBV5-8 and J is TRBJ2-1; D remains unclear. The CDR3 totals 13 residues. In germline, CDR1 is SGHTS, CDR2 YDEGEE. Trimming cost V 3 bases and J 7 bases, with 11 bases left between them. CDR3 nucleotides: TGTGCCAGCAGCTCTCGACACAAGAATGAGCAGTTCTTC. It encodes CASSSRHKNEQFF.

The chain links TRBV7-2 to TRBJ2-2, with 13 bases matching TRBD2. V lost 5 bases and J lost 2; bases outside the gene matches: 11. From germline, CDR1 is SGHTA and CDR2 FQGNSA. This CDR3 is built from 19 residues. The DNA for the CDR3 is TGTGCCAGCAGCGTAGGCGGACTAGCGGGAGAGATTAACACCGGGGAGCTGTTTTTT. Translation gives CASSVGGLAGEINTGELFF.

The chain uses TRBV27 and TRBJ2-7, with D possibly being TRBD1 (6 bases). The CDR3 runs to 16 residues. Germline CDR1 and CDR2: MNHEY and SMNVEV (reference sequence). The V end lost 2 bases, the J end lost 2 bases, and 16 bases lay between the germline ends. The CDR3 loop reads CASSLTLPTGPYEQYF. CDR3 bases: TGTGCCAGCAGTTTAACCCTACCGACAGGACCCTACGAGCAGTACTTC.

Written as DNA, the CDR3 is TGTGCCAGCAGTGAAGCGACAGGGAGGACTGAAGCTTTCTTT. Translating gives CASSEATGRTEAFF. The chain carries TRBV6-1 and TRBJ1-1; 7 nucleotides align to TRBD1. Germline loops: CDR1 MNHNS, CDR2 SASEGT. Trimming cost V 0 bases and J 5 bases; bases outside gene matches: 3. The CDR3 is 14 amino acids.

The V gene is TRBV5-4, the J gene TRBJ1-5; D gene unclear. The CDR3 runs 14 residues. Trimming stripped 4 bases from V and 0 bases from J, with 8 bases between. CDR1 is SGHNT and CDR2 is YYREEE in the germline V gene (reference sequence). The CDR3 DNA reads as TGTGCCAGCAGCCTTTTCAGTAGCAATCAGCCCCAGCATTTT. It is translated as CASSLFSSNQPQHF.

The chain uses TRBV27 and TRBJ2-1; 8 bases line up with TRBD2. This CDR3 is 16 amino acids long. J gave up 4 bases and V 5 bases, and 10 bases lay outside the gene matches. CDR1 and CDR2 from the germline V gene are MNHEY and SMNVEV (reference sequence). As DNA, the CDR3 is TGTGCCAGCAGTCCCTGGGGCGGGAGGACTTACAATGAGCAGTTCTTC. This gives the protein CASSPWGGRTYNEQFF.

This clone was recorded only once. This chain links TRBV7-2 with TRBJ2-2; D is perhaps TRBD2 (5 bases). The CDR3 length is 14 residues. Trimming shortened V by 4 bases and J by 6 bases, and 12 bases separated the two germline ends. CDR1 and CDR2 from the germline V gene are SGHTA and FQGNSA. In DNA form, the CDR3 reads TGTGCCAGCAGCTACAGCGGCCAGGCCGGGGAGCTGTTTTTT. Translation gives CASSYSGQAGELFF.

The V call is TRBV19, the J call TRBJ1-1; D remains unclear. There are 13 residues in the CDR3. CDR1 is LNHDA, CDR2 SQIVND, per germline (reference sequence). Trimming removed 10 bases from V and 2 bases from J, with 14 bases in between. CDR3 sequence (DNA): TGTGCCAATACTCCTTTAAATAACACTGAAGCTTTCTTT. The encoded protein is CANTPLNNTEAFF. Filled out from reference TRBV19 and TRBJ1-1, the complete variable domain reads DGGITQSPKYLFRKEGQNVTLSCEQNLNHDAMYWYRQDPGQGLRLIYYSQIVNDFQKGDIAEGYSVSREKKESFPLTVTSAQKNPTAFYLCANTPLNNTEAFFGQGTRLTVV.

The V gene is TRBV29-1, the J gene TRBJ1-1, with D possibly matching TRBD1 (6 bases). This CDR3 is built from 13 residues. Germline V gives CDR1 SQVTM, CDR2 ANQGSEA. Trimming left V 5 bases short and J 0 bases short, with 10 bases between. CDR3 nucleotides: TGCAGCGTTACAGGGTTATTGAACACTGAAGCTTTCTTT. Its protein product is CSVTGLLNTEAFF.

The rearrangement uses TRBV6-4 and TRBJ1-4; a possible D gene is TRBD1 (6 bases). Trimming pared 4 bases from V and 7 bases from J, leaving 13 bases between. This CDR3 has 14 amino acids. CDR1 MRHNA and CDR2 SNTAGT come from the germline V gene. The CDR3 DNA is TGTGCCAGCAGTGTCGAGGCAGGGGTTGAAAAACTGTTTTTT. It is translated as CASSVEAGVEKLFF.

CDR3 residues: CSGRENTEAFF. CDR3 DNA sequence: TGCAGCGGCAGGGAAAACACTGAAGCTTTCTTT. V usage is TRBV29-1 and J usage is TRBJ1-1; D possibly corresponds to TRBD1 (5 bases). V shed 7 bases and J shed 2 bases, with 8 bases lying between them. The CDR3 spans 11 residues. Germline values: CDR1 SQVTM, CDR2 ANQGSEA.

The CDR3: CAWRAGGPRGHEQYF. CDR3 DNA sequence: TGTGCCTGGAGAGCGGGAGGACCTCGCGGGCACGAGCAGTACTTC. The J gene is TRBJ2-7, the V gene TRBV30; 9 bases match TRBD2. Trimming took 3 bases from V and 5 from J; bases not matched to a gene: 11. Germline V lookup: CDR1 GTSNPN, CDR2 SVGIG (reference sequence). CDR3 size: 15 residues.

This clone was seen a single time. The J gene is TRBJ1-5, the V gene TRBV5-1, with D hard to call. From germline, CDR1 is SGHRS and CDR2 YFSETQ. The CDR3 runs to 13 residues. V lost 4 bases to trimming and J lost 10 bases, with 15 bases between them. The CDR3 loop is CASSLEVSGPQHF. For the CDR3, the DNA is TGCGCCAGCAGCCTGGAGGTGTCGGGTCCCCAGCATTTT.

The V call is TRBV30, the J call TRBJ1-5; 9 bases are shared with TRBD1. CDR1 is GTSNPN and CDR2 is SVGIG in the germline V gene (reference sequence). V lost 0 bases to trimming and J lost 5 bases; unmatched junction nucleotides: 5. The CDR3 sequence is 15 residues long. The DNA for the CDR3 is TGTGCCTGGAGTGTCGGGGACAGGGAGGATCAGCCCCAGCATTTT. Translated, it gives CAWSVGDREDQPQHF.

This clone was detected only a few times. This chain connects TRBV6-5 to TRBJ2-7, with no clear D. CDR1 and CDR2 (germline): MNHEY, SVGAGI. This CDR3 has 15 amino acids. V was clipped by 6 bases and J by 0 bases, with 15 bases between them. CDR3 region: CASRKSEDNSYEQYF. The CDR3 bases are TGTGCCAGCAGAAAAAGCGAGGATAACTCCTACGAGCAGTACTTC.

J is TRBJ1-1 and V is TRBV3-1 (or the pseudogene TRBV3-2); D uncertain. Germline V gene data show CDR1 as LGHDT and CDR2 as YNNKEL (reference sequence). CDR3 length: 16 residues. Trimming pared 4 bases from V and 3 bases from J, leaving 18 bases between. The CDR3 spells CASSRNMASGYTEAFF. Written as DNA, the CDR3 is TGTGCCAGCAGCCGTAATATGGCCTCGGGGTACACTGAAGCTTTCTTT.

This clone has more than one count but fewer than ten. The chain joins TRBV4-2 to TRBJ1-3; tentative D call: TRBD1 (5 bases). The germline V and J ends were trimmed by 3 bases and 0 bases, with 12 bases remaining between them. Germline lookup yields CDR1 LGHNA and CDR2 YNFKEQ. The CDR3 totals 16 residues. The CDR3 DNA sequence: TGTGCCAGCAGCCAGGGGCCTCCGAACTCTGGAAACACCATATATTTT. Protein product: CASSQGPPNSGNTIYF.

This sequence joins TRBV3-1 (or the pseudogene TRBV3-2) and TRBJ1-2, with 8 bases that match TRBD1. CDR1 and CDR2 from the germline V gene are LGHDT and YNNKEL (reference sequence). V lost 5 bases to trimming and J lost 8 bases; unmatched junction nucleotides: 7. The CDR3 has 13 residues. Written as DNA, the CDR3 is TGTGCCAGCAGCAACCTACAGGGGGACGGCTACACCTTC. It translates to CASSNLQGDGYTF.

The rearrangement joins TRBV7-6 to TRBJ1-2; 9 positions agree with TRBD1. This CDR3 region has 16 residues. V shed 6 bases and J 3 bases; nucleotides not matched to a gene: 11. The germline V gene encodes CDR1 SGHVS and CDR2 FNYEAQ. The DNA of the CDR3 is TGTGCCAGCAGACCCGACAGGGGGACATTCGACTATGGCTACACCTTC. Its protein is CASRPDRGTFDYGYTF.

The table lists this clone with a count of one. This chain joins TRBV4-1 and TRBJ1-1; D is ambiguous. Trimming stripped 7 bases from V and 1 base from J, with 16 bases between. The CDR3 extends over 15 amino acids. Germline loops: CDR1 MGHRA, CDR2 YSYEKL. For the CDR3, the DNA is TGCGCCAGCACCAACGTCGGGAAACGGAACACTGAAGCTTTCTTT. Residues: CASTNVGKRNTEAFF.

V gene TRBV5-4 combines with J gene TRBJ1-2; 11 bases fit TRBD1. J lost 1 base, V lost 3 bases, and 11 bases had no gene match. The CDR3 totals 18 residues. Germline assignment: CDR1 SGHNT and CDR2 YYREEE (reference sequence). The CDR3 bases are TGTGCCAGCAGCTCTAGGACAGGGGGCCCCCTATATAACTATGGCTACACCTTC. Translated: CASSSRTGGPLYNYGYTF.

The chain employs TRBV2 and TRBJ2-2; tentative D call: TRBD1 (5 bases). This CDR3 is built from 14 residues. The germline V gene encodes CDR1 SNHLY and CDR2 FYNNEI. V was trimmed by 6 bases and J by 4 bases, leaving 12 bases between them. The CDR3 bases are TGTGCCAGCAGCGTAAGACAGACCACCGGGGAGCTGTTTTTT. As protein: CASSVRQTTGELFF. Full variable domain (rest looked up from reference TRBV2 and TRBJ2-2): EPEVTQTPSHQVTQMGQEVILRCVPISNHLYFYWYRQILGQKVEFLVSFYNNEISEKSEIFDDQFSVERPDGSNFTLKIRSTKLEDSAMYFCASSVRQTTGELFFGEGSRLTVL.

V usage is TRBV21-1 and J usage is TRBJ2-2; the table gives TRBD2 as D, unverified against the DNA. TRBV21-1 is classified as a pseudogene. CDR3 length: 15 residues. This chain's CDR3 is CASSKEREGTGELFF. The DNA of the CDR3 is TGTGCCAGCAGCAAAGAGCGGGAGGGCACCGGGGAGCTGTTTTTT.

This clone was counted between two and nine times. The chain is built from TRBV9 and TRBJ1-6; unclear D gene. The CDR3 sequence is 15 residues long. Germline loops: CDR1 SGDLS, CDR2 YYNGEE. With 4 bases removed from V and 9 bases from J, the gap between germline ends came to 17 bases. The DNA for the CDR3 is TGTGCCAGCAGCAGCGTGGCCAATATAGGTTCACCCCTCCACTTT. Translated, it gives CASSSVANIGSPLHF.